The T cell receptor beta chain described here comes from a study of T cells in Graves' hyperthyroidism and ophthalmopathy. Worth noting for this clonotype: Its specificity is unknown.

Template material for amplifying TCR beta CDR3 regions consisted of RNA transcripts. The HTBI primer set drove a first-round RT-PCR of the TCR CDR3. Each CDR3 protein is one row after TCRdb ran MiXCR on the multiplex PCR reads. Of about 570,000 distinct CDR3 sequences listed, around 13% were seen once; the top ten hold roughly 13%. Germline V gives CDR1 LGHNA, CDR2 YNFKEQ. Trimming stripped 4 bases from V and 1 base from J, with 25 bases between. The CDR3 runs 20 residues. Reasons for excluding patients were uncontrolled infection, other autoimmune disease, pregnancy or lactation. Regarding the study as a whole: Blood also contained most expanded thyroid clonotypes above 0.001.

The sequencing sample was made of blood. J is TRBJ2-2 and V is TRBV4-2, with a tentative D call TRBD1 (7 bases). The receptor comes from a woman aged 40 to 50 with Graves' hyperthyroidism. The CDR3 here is CASSPRENRGRDVNTGELFF. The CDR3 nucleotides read TGTGCCAGCAGCCCGCGGGAAAATAGGGGGCGGGACGTGAACACCGGGGAGCTGTTTTTT.